This record concerns one T cell receptor beta chain sequence. This clone has a count of ten or more. Its binding antigen is unknown. No qualities accompany the bases; no much larger clone lies one base away. From each donor, a single peripheral blood sample of around 120 mL on average was drawn into heparinised tubes. Using a panel that included CD45RO, CCR7, CD25, CD127, CD95 and CD27, naive, central memory, regulatory and stem cell-like memory CD4+ T cells were sorted on a BD FACSAria II. Every sorted population had a purity above 95%. Right away, PBMCs were isolated by Lymphoprep density gradient centrifugation and were stained directly, with no culture step. To minimize batch effects, samples were stained and sorted in pairs, one healthy donor with one patient per experiment. Trimming takes 3 bases from V and 7 bases from J, and the germline ends sit 14 bases apart. The CDR3, from cysteine to phenylalanine, totals 14 residues. This entry keeps only the CDR3 DNA: 42 bases, framed from base 1. Sequences SGHTA (CDR1) and FQGNSA (CDR2) are obtained from the germline V gene.

This specimen comes from a study of beta chain features in type 1 diabetes listed by TCRdb under 2018. Study-level background: Mean age, gender distribution, total cell number and subset yield did not differ between patients and healthy donors. Whereas all 28 donors provided naive and central memory subsets, regulatory and stem cell-like memory subsets were isolated from just 8 patients and roughly 8 healthy donors. The study compared the TCRB repertoires of sorted circulating CD4+ T cell subsets in recently diagnosed type 1 diabetes patients with those in matched healthy donors. Across all samples, approximately 98,000,000 sorted cells were examined, and cell number per subset correlated strongly with RNA yield. General conclusions and limits of the study: Shorter templates might be favored by PCR, yet because patient and control samples were amplified and corrected together, any such skew would affect both groups equally. Naive, central memory and regulatory TCRB repertoires appeared to be more similar among patients than among healthy donors. At VDJ recombination sites, type 1 diabetes patients had fewer insertions and more deleted nucleotides, which implies abnormalities in thymic rearrangement. Type 1 diabetes patients showed a moderate but significant shortening of TCRB CDR3 length in all four CD4+ subsets. Because cDNA was sequenced instead of genomic DNA, highly expressing activated cells could be over-represented, though the groups showed no difference in activation or CD3 levels. Because small numbers of individuals were included in the HLA sub-analyses, any influence of HLA type on TCRB rearrangement was left unresolved.

The entire isolated RNA was reverse transcribed using the High Capacity cDNA Reverse Transcription Kit, and thus expressed TCRB transcripts were sequenced. Deep immunoSEQ sequencing was applied to naive, central memory and regulatory T cell samples, giving an average of about 3.6 million total reads per sample. After sorted cells were lysed in RLT buffer, RNA was extracted with DNase-treated RNeasy Micro or Mini kits, with the choice depending on cell number. To prevent cross-contamination, every cell subset was processed on its own, while patient and healthy donor samples were processed together. TCRB sequences were amplified from cDNA with the immunoSEQ multiplex PCR, producing 87-bp fragments spanning the CDR3 region. Amplicons were sequenced on the Illumina HiSeq platform. Per the authors' processing: Synthetic template baselines were used to correct PCR bias computationally, reads within Hamming distance 2 were collapsed, and singletons that could not be merged were discarded. Reads were aligned against IMGT so that V, D and J genes, CDR3 length and insertions or deletions at six rearrangement sites could be assigned. Within each subset, clonotype counts were normalized to the number of sorted cells before true diversity and Gini coefficients were calculated with the tcR R package. The overlap coefficient, calculated on TCRB nucleotide sequences, was used to measure repertoire sharing. Imported from immuneACCESS, the table was reduced by TCRdb to in-frame sequences with V and J called. These copies leave out some clones; in studies compared against another copy, an unresolved V gene accounts for under half, and the cause of the remainder is not known. V, J and clone size reflect that table, while D and trimming were determined from the DNA. This sample lists about 160,000 clones; roughly 9.1% were detected once. Less than 3% of the sample is in the top ten clones.

Sequenced sample: central memory CD4+ T cells from blood. The chain is encoded by TRBV7-2 joined to TRBJ2-3, and possibly TRBD2, on 7 matching bases. The receptor was isolated from a woman under 30 in good health. The nucleotides are TGTGCCAGCAGCTTGACACGGGGGGCTAATACGCAGTATTTT. This encodes CASSLTRGANTQYF.